The clone carrying this TCR beta chain was counted at least ten times. Its antigen is unknown. This record comes from a study of identical twins. Whole-study results and caveats: Within monozygotic twins, out-of-frame TCR alpha sharing was underestimated by the models.

In TCRdb, the 5' RACE reads were re-called with MiXCR into one record per CDR3 protein. The sample includes 400,000 or so distinct CDR3 sequences, 9% seen only once; the top ten take about 9.1%. Per the germline V gene, CDR1 is SEHNR and CDR2 is FQNEAQ (reference sequence). The CDR3 sequence is 20 residues long. J gave up 0 bases and V 0 bases, and 6 bases lay outside the gene matches. The chain employs TRBV7-9 and TRBJ2-1; 15 positions match TRBD2. This TCR derives from a woman aged 50 to 60 in good health. Sequences were obtained from naive T cells sorted from blood. For the CDR3, the DNA is TGTGCCAGCAGCTTAGCGGGTGGACTAGCGGGAGGGCCCTCCTACAATGAGCAGTTCTTC. This sequence encodes CASSLAGGLAGGPSYNEQFF.